This T cell receptor beta chain was captured by sequencing in a study of shared clonotypes between healthy human individuals. Study-wide results and caveats: The four-donor shared clonotypes exceeded non-shared clonotypes in generation probability, with non-shared ones scoring lower.

Method: immunoSEQ multiplex PCR; TCRdb's copy keeps in-frame clones and lacks some. Among some 500,000 clones, about 96% were seen once, and the ten largest hold 0.06%. For this clone: Antigen: not known.

Germline lookup yields CDR1 MNHNS and CDR2 SASEGT. V lost 4 bases and J lost 2, with 7 bases in between. CDR3 length equals 13 residues. The rearrangement links TRBV6-1 to TRBJ2-3; D may be TRBD1 (5 bases). The receptor comes from a woman younger than 45 in good health. Sample: naive CD4+ T cells sorted from blood. Subset denoted: CD45RA+ positively selected. CDR3 residues: CASSGQNTDTQYF. CDR3 bases: TGTGCCAGCAGTGGACAGAACACAGATACGCAGTATTTT.